The sequence of this T cell receptor (beta chain) was determined in a study of OX40 agonist ivuxolimab in advanced cancers. Study outcomes and limitations: In the 0.1-3.0 mg/kg groups, partial responders showed among the lowest expansion.

The assay was immunoSEQ multiplex PCR, and TCRdb's table has in-frame clones only and misses some. Of more than 70,000 clones in the sample, 89% were seen once. Turning to this clone: Its antigen is unidentified.

Germline V gene sequence: CDR1 SGHAT, CDR2 FQNNGV. V shed 1 base and J shed 0 bases, with 9 bases lying between them. The CDR3 has 15 amino acids. The clonotype was recovered from an adult with an advanced solid tumor such as melanoma, head and neck, liver or kidney cancer. J is TRBJ1-1 and V is TRBV11-2; the D gene is possibly TRBD1 (5 bases). Sequences were derived from CD4+ or CD8+ T cells sorted from blood, sampled in a trial of the OX40 agonist ivuxolimab. The CDR3 region is CASSLGPGMNTEAFF. Here the CDR3 DNA reads TGTGCCAGCAGCTTAGGGCCAGGGATGAACACTGAAGCTTTCTTT.